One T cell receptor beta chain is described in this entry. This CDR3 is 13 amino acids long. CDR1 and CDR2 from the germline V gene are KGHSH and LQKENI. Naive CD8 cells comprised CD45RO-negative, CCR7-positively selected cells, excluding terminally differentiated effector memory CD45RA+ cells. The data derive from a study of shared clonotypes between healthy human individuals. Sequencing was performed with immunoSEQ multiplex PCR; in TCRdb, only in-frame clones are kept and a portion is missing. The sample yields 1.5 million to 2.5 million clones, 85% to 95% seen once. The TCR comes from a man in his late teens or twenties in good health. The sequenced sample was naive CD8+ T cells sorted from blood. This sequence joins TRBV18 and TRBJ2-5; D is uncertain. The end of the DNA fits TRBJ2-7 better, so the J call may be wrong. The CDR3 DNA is TGTGCCAGCTCCCCCGATAGCTCCTACGAGCAGTACTTC. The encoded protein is CASSPDSSYEQYF.